This T cell receptor (beta chain) originates from a study of beta chain features in type 1 diabetes (dated by TCRdb to the late 2010s). Looking at the study overall: Mean age, gender distribution, total cell number and subset yield did not differ between patients and healthy donors. The study compared the TCRB repertoires of sorted circulating CD4+ T cell subsets in recently diagnosed type 1 diabetes patients with those in matched healthy donors. A total of around 110,000,000 sorted cells were examined across all samples, and RNA yield correlated strongly with the number of cells per subset. Regulatory and stem cell-like memory subsets were isolated from only 8 patients and roughly eight healthy donors, whereas naive and central memory subsets came from all 28 donors.

Paper-wide results and their limitations: Because the HLA sub-analyses included only small numbers of individuals, any influence of HLA type on TCRB rearrangement was left unresolved. Shorter templates might have been favored by PCR, but patient and control samples were amplified and corrected together, so both groups would have been affected equally by any skew. Type 1 diabetes patients showed a moderate but significant shortening of TCRB CDR3 length in all four CD4+ subsets. The naive, central memory and regulatory TCRB repertoires appeared to resemble one another more closely among patients than among healthy donors. Because cDNA was sequenced instead of genomic DNA, highly expressing activated cells could be over-represented, though the groups showed no difference in activation or CD3 levels. Fewer insertions and more nucleotide deletions at VDJ recombination sites were observed in patients with type 1 diabetes, implying thymic rearrangement abnormalities.

V is reduced by 0 bases and J by 8 bases, leaving a spacing of 12 bases between them. The germline V gene provides CDR1 SGHRS and CDR2 YFSETQ. Measured from the cysteine to the phenylalanine, the CDR3 is 14 residues long. The CDR3 DNA has 42 bases and is translated from base 1. From each donor, a single peripheral blood sample of about 110 mL on average was drawn into heparinised tubes. A BD FACSAria II was used to sort naive, central memory, regulatory and stem cell-like memory CD4+ T cells with a panel that included CD45RO, CCR7, CD25, CD127, CD95 and CD27. Every sorted population had a purity above 95%. PBMCs were isolated right away by Lymphoprep density gradient centrifugation and were stained directly, without culture. To minimize batch effects, samples were stained and sorted in pairs, one healthy donor with one patient per experiment. This clone was picked up a small number of times. It lacks a known antigen. Per-nucleotide qualities are absent, and no much larger clonotype sits a single base away.

All of the isolated RNA was reverse transcribed with the High Capacity cDNA Reverse Transcription Kit, so expressed TCRB transcripts were sequenced. Naive, central memory and regulatory T cell samples underwent deep immunoSEQ sequencing, averaging around 3.9 million total reads per sample. Sorted cells were lysed in RLT buffer, and RNA was extracted using DNase-treated RNeasy Micro or Mini kits according to cell number. Each cell subset was processed on its own to prevent cross-contamination, while patient and healthy donor samples were processed together. The immunoSEQ multiplex PCR was used to amplify TCRB sequences from cDNA, generating 87-bp fragments that spanned the CDR3 region. Amplicons were sequenced on the Illumina HiSeq platform. As for the original processing: Synthetic template baselines were used to correct PCR bias computationally, reads within Hamming distance 2 were collapsed, and singletons that could not be merged were discarded. Reads were aligned against IMGT to assign V, D and J genes, CDR3 length and insertions or deletions at six rearrangement sites. Within each subset, clonotype counts were normalized to sorted cell number, after which true diversity and Gini coefficients were computed with the tcR R package. The overlap coefficient, calculated on TCRB nucleotide sequences, was used to measure repertoire sharing. Out-of-frame TCRB sequences from naive cells were analyzed to stand in for the pre-selection repertoire. TCRdb limited this immuneACCESS table to in-frame rearrangements with V and J called. A share of clones is missing; checked studies link under half to unresolved V genes, and the rest is unexplained. V and J calls and clone size are those listed in that table; D and trimming were worked out from the DNA. The sample yields nearly 250,000 clones; 68% were counted once. The ten most abundant clones make up about 0.05% of the sample.

The rearranged chain carries TRBV5-1 and TRBJ2-1; a tentative D match to TRBD1 spans 5 bases. Input material: naive CD4+ T cells from blood. The cell subset or site label, read with the paper, signifies: true naive CD4+ T cells. The clonotype comes from a young man in good health. The DNA is TGCGCCAGCAGCTTGGCCGTATCAGGGTATGAGCAGTTCTTC. It is translated as CASSLAVSGYEQFF. With the portions outside the CDR3 filled from the reference TRBV5-1 and TRBJ2-1 genes, the complete variable region becomes KAGVTQTPRYLIKTRGQQVTLSCSPISGHRSVSWYQQTPGQGLQFLFEYFSETQRNKGNFPGRFSGRQFSNSRSEMNVSTLELGDSALYLCASSLAVSGYEQFFGPGTRLTVL.